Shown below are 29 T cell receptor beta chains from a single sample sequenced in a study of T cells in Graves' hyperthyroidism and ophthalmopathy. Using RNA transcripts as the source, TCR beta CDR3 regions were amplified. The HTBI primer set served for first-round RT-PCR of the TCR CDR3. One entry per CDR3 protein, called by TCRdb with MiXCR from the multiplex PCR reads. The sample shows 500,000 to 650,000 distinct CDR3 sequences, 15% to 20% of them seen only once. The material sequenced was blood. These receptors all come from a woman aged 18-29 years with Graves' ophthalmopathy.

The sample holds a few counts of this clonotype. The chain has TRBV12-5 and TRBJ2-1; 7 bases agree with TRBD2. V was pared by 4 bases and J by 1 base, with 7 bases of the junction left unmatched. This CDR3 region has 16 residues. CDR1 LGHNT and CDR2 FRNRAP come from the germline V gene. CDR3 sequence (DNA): TGTGCTAGTGGTTCCGGGGGGAAGGGGTCCTACAATGAGCAGTTCTTC. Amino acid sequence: CASGSGGKGSYNEQFF.

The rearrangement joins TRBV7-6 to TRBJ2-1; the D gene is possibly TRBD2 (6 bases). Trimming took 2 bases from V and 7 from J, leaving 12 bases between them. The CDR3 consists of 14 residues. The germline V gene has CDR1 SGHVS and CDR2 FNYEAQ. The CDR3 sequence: CASSLNRETNEQFF. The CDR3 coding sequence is TGTGCCAGCAGCTTAAACCGGGAGACGAATGAGCAGTTCTTC.

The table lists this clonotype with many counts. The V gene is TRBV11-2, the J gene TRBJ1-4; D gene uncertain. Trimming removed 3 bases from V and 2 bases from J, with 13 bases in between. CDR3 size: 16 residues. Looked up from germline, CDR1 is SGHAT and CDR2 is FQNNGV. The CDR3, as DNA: TGTGCCAGCAGCTTTTTCCCGAGTGAGACTAATGAAAAACTGTTTTTT. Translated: CASSFFPSETNEKLFF.

CDR3 nucleotides: TGCAGTGCTATCAGGAATAATTCACCCCTCCACTTT. Its protein is CSAIRNNSPLHF. The rearrangement uses TRBV20-1 and TRBJ1-6; D uncertain. The CDR3 is 12 amino acids. Germline CDR1 and CDR2: DFQATT and SNEGSKA (reference sequence). V shed 4 bases and J shed 5 bases, with 6 bases lying between them.

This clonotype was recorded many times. The CDR3 here is CASSFRAMNTEAFF. CDR3 DNA: TGCGCCAGCAGCTTTCGGGCTATGAACACTGAAGCTTTCTTT. The gene calls are TRBV5-1 and TRBJ1-1; D not resolved. The V gene lost 2 bases and the J gene lost 0 bases, with 8 bases spanning the gap. Germline V gene data show CDR1 as SGHRS and CDR2 as YFSETQ. This CDR3 is built from 14 residues.

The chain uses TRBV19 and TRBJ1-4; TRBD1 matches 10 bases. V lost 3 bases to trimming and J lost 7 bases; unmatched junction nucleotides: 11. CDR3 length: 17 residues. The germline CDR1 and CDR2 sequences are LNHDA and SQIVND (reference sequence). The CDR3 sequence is CASSMGFWDRGGEKLFF. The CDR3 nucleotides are TGTGCCAGTAGTATGGGCTTTTGGGACAGGGGAGGTGAAAAACTGTTTTTT.

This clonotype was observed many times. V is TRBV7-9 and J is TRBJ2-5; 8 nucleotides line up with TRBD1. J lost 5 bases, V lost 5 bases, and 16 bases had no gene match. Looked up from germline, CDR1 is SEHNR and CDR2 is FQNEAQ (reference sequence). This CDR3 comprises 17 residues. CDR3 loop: CASSGGPDRVGRETQYF. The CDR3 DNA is TGTGCCAGCAGCGGAGGTCCGGACAGGGTTGGAAGGGAGACCCAGTACTTC.

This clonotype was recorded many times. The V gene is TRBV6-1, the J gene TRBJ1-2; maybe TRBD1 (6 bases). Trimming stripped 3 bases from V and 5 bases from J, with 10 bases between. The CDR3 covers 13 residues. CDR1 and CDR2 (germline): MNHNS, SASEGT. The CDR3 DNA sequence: TGTGCCAGCAGTGACACAGGGATGTATGGCTACACCTTC. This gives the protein CASSDTGMYGYTF.

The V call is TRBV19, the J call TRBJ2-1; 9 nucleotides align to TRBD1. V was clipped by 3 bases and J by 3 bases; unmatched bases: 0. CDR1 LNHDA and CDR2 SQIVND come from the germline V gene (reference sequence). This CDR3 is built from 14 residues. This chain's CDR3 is CASSMGQGYNEQFF. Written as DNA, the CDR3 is TGTGCCAGTAGTATGGGACAGGGCTACAATGAGCAGTTCTTC.

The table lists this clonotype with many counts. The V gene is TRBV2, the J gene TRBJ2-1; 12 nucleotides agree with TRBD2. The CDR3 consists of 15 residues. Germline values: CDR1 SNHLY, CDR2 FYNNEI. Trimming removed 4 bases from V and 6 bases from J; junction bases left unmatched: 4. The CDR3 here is CASSVTSGGPNEQFF. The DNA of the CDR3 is TGTGCCAGCAGTGTAACTAGCGGGGGGCCCAATGAGCAGTTCTTC.

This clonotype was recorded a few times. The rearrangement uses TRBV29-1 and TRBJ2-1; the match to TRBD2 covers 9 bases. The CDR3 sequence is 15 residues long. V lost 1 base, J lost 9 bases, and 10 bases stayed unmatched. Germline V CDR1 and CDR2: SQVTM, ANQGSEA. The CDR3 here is CSVEALAGRSAEQFF. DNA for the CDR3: TGCAGCGTTGAAGCGCTAGCGGGAAGGTCGGCTGAGCAGTTCTTC.

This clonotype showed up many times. CDR3 in amino acids: CASSLGGFGNYEQYF. DNA for the CDR3: TGCGCCAGCAGCTTGGGAGGATTCGGAAACTACGAGCAGTACTTC. The V gene is TRBV5-1, the J gene TRBJ2-7; D gene unclear. Germline CDR1 SGHRS, CDR2 YFSETQ. Trimming cost V 0 bases and J 3 bases, with 13 bases left between them. This CDR3 has 15 amino acids.

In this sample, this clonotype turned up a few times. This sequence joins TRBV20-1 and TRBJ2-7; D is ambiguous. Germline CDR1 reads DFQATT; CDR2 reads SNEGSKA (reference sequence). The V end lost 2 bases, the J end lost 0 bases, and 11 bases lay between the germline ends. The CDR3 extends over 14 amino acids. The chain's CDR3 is CSARSGDNSYEQYF. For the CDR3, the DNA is TGCAGTGCTAGATCCGGTGACAACTCCTACGAGCAGTACTTC.

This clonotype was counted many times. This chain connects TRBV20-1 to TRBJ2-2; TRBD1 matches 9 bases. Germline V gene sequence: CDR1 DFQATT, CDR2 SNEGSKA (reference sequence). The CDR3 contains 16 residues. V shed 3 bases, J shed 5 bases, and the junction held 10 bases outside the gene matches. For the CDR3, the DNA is TGCAGTGCTAGGGACAGGGGCGGGTTCTGGACCGGGGAGCTGTTTTTT. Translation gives CSARDRGGFWTGELFF.

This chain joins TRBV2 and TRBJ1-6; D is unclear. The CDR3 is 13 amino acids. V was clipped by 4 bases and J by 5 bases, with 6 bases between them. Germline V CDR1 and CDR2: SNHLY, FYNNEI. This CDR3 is CASSVYHNSPLHF. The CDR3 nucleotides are TGTGCCAGCAGTGTATATCATAATTCACCCCTCCACTTT.

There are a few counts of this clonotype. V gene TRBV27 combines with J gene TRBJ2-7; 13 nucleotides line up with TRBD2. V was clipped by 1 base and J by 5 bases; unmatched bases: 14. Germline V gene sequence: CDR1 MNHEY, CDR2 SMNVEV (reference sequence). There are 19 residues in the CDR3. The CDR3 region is CASSLLRGLRTSGSHEQYF. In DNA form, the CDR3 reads TGTGCCAGCAGTTTATTGCGGGGACTCCGGACTAGCGGGAGCCACGAGCAGTACTTC.

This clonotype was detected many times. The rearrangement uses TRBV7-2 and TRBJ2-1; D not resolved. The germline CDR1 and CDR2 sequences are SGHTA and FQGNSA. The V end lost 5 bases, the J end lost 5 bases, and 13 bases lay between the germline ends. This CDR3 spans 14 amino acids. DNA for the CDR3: TGTGCCAGCAGCCCAAAAGGTCTGAACAATGAGCAGTTCTTC. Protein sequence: CASSPKGLNNEQFF.

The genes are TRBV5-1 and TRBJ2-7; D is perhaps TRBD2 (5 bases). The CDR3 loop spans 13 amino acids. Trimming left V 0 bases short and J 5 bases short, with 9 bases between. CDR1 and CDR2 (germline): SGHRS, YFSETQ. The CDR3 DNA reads TGCGCCAGCAGCTTGGAGGAGGAGCACGAGCAGTACTTC. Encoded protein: CASSLEEEHEQYF. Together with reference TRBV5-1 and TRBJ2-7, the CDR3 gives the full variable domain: KAGVTQTPRYLIKTRGQQVTLSCSPISGHRSVSWYQQTPGQGLQFLFEYFSETQRNKGNFPGRFSGRQFSNSRSEMNVSTLELGDSALYLCASSLEEEHEQYFGPGTRLTVT.

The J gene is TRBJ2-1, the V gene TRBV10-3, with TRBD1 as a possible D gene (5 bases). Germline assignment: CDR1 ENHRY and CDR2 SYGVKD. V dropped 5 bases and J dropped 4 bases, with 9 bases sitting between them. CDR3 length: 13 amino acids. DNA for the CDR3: TGTGCCATCAGTTGGCAGGGATACAATGAGCAGTTCTTC. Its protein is CAISWQGYNEQFF.

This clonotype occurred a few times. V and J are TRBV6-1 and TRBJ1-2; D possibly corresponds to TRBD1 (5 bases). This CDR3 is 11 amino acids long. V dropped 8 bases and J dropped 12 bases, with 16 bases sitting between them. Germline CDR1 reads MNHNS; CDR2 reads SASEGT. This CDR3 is CASSELGTHTF. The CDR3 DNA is TGTGCCAGCTCCGAACTGGGGACCCACACCTTC.

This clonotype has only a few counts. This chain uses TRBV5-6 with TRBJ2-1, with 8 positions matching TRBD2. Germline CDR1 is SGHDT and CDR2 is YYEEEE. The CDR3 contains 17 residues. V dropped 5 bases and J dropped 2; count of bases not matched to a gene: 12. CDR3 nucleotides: TGTGCCAGCAGGTCCCTGGGCGGGAGGTTTCCCTACAATGAGCAGTTCTTC. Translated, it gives CASRSLGGRFPYNEQFF. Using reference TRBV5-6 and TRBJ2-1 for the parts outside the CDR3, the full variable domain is DAGVTQSPTHLIKTRGQQVTLRCSPKSGHDTVSWYQQALGQGPQFIFQYYEEEERQRGNFPDRFSGHQFPNYSSELNVNALLLGDSALYLCASRSLGGRFPYNEQFFGPGTRLTVL.

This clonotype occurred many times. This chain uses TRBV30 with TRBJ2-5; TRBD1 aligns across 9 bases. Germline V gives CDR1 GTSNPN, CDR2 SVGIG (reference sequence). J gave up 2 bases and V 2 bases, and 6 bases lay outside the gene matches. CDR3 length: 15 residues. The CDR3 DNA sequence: TGTGCCTGGAGTCCCCGGGACAGGGTGCAAGAGACCCAGTACTTC. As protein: CAWSPRDRVQETQYF. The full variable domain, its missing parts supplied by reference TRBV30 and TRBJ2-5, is SQTIHQWPATLVQPVGSPLSLECTVEGTSNPNLYWYRQAAGRGLQLLFYSVGIGQISSEVPQNLSASRPQDRQFILSSKKLLLSDSGFYLCAWSPRDRVQETQYFGPGTRLLVL.

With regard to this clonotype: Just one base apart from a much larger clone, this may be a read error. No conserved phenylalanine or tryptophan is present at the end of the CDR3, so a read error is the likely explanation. CDR3: CASSLADSNYGYTL. CDR3 nucleotides: TGTGCCAGCAGTTTAGCGGATAGTAACTATGGCTACACCCTC. V is TRBV12-3 or TRBV12-4 and J is TRBJ1-2, with unresolved D. The CDR3 is 14 amino acids. Trimming pared 0 bases from V and 1 base from J, leaving 6 bases between.

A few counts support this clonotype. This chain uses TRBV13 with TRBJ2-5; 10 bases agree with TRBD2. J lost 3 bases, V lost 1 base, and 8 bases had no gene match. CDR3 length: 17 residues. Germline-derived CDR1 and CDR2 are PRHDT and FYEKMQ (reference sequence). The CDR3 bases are TGTGCCAGCAGCTTAGAAGCGGGGGGGCCGGTAGAAGAGACCCAGTACTTC. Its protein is CASSLEAGGPVEETQYF.

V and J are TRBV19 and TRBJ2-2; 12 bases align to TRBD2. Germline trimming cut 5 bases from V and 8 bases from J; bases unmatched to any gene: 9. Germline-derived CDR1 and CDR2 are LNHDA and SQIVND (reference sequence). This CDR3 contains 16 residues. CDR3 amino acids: CASSPRLAGARGELFF. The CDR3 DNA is TGTGCCAGTAGTCCAAGACTAGCGGGAGCGCGGGGGGAGCTGTTTTTT.

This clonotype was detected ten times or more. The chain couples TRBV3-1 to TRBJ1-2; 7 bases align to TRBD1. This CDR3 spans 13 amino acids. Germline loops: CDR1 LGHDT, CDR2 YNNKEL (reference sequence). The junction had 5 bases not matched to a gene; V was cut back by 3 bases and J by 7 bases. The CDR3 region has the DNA TGTGCCAGCAGCCATACAGGGGACCCTGGCTACACCTTC. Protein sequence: CASSHTGDPGYTF.

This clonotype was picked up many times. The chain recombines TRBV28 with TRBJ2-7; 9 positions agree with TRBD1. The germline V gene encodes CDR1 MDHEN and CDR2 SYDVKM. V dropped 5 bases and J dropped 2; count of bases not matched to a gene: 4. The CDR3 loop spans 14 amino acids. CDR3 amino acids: CASSLQGATYEQYF. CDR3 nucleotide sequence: TGTGCCAGCAGTCTACAGGGGGCGACCTACGAGCAGTACTTC.

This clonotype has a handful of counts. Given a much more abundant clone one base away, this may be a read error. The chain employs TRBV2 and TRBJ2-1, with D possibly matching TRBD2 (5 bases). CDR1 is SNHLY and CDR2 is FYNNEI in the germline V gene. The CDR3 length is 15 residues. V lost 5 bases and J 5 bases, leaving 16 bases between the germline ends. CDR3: CASSQDGVSNNEQFF. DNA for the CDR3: TGTGCCAGCAGTCAAGACGGGGTTTCCAACAATGAGCAGTTCTTC.

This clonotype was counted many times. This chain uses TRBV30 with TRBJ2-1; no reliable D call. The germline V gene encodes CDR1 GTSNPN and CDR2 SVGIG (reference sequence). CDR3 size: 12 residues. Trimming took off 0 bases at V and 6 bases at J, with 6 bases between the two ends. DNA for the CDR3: TGTGCCTGGAGTGTAATTCTCAATGAGCAGTTCTTC. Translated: CAWSVILNEQFF.